The 8 T cell receptor beta chains in this list originate from one sample, sequenced in a study of blood T cell repertoires in COVID-19. Sequencing was performed with immunoSEQ multiplex PCR; in TCRdb, only in-frame clones are kept and a portion is missing. The top ten clones hold 2% to 2.5% of a sample with 250,000 to 350,000 clones, around 90% of them seen once. Sequences were obtained from peripheral blood. These receptors all come from a woman aged 50 to 65 who had recovered from COVID-19.

The V gene is TRBV7-2, the J gene TRBJ2-1, with TRBD2 matching 10 bases. The CDR3 totals 16 residues. The V and J ends lost 1 base and 10 bases, in that order; junction bases with no gene match: 10. CDR1 is SGHTA, CDR2 FQGNSA, per germline. This CDR3 is CASSLVASGSRREQFF. CDR3 sequence (DNA): TGTGCCAGCAGCTTAGTGGCTAGCGGGAGTCGTCGGGAGCAGTTCTTC.

The V and J genes are TRBV19 and TRBJ1-2; 7 positions agree with TRBD1. Germline trimming cut 7 bases from V and 3 bases from J; bases unmatched to any gene: 8. Germline CDR1 reads LNHDA; CDR2 reads SQIVND (reference sequence). The CDR3 runs 14 residues. CDR3 loop: CASTRAGGDYGYTF. Here the CDR3 DNA reads TGTGCCAGTACGAGGGCAGGGGGTGACTATGGCTACACCTTC.

Notes on this clone: At one boundary the junction diverges from the germline segment, which might be a read error. The V and J genes are TRBV28 and TRBJ1-3, with TRBD1 matching over 10 bases. The germline gives CDR1 MDHEN, CDR2 SYDVKM. The CDR3 is 13 residues long. In DNA form, the CDR3 reads TGTGCCAGCAGTTCGACTGACAGGGGGCTTGCGAATTTT. Translation: CASSSTDRGLANF. Variable domain in full (rest from reference TRBV28 and TRBJ1-3): DVKVTQSSRYLVKRTGEKVFLECVQDMDHENMFWYRQDPGLGLRLIYFSYDVKMKEKGDIPEGYSVSREKKERFSLILESASTNQTSMYLCASSSTDRGLANFGEGSWLTVV.

This chain connects TRBV4-1 to TRBJ1-2; a weak D match, TRBD1 (5 bases). The germline gives CDR1 MGHRA, CDR2 YSYEKL. Trimming removed 0 bases from V and 4 bases from J, with 18 bases in between. The CDR3 contains 17 residues. The DNA of the CDR3 is TGCGCCAGCAGCCAAGAGAAAGTACACCTAACAGGCTATGGCTACACCTTC. It specifies CASSQEKVHLTGYGYTF.

In regard to this clone: The sample contains more than one DNA sequence encoding this CDR3. The V call is TRBV6-5, the J call TRBJ1-1; D not certain. CDR3 size: 13 residues. V lost 0 bases, J lost 1 base, and 3 bases lay in between. The germline CDR1 and CDR2 sequences are MNHEY and SVGAGI. This CDR3 is CASSYSRNTEAFF. In DNA, the CDR3 is TGTGCCAGCAGTTACTCGAGGAACACTGAAGCTTTCTTT.

This clone was seen a few times. V usage is TRBV4-2 and J usage is TRBJ1-2; 8 bases map to TRBD1. V was clipped by 1 base and J by 4 bases; unmatched bases: 11. CDR3 length: 17 amino acids. Germline-derived CDR1 and CDR2 are LGHNA and YNFKEQ. The CDR3 DNA follows: TGTGCCAGCAGCCAAGTCAGGACAGGGAATCGGGGCTATGGCTACACCTTC. Translating it yields CASSQVRTGNRGYGYTF.

The chain couples TRBV12-3 or TRBV12-4 to TRBJ1-3; D gene ambiguous. CDR3 size: 13 residues. With 5 bases removed from V and 4 bases from J, the gap between germline ends came to 9 bases. The CDR3 loop reads CASSEGLGNTIYF. The CDR3, as DNA: TGTGCCAGCAGTGAGGGTTTAGGAAACACCATATATTTT.

The chain joins TRBV4-3 to TRBJ2-1; D call uncertain. V was pared by 5 bases and J by 8 bases, with 13 bases between. CDR1 is LGHNA, CDR2 YSLEER, per germline. CDR3 length: 13 residues. For the CDR3, the DNA is TGCGCCAGCAGCAATTTTCGTGGCTATGAGCAGTTCTTC. Protein: CASSNFRGYEQFF.